These T cell receptor beta chains were read from a single sample in a study of blood T cells in healthy people across ages. TCRdb analysed the 5' RACE reads with MiXCR anew, one entry per CDR3 protein. The sample lists just under 900,000 distinct CDR3 sequences, around 28% occurring once. The source material was blood. These receptors were obtained from a woman of 80 years or more in good health. Both conserved end residues are trimmed from each CDR3.

CDR3aa,v_gene,j_gene,len
ASSPGTGFGSDTQY,TRBV12-3/TRBV12-4,TRBJ2-3,14
ASTDAGLSGYT,TRBV6-6,TRBJ1-2,11
ATTVGLAGREQY,TRBV6-6,NA,12
SARALGAGYGANYGYT,TRBV20-1,TRBJ1-2,16
TSSVVGQGLTGELF,TRBV9,TRBJ2-2,14
ASSLTSGGHGELF,TRBV7-6,TRBJ2-2,13
ASSFGLTQETQY,TRBV7-8,TRBJ2-5,12
ASSLRGGGTHNEQF,TRBV7-2,TRBJ2-1,14
ASSLWRGYGYT,TRBV27,TRBJ1-2,11
ASSDTAGNNEQF,TRBV6-2/TRBV6-3,TRBJ2-1,12
ASSSRDRQAAEAF,TRBV5-1,TRBJ1-1,13
ASSWGQPMNTEAF,TRBV5-5,TRBJ1-1,13
ASSTNRDRGQNEQF,TRBV5-1,TRBJ2-1,14
AWRGQETAPEQF,TRBV30,TRBJ2-1,12
ASTLAGSENQPQH,TRBV6-2/TRBV6-3,TRBJ1-5,13
ATSDSQYSNQPQH,TRBV24-1,TRBJ1-5,13
ASSSRGTQY,TRBV7-2,TRBJ2-3,9
ASSAGPYTDTQY,TRBV4-1,TRBJ2-3,12
ASSQPQGLEQF,TRBV11-2,TRBJ2-1,11
ASSEGGQAVRRSYEQY,TRBV2,TRBJ2-7,16
ASSSGDRPQH,TRBV7-9,TRBJ1-5,10
ASRAGTGAYEQY,TRBV7-9,TRBJ2-7,12
ASSSQDSPLH,TRBV19,TRBJ1-6,10
ASSTWTSGRQETQY,TRBV7-8,NA,14
ASSLYTGNTEAF,TRBV12-3/TRBV12-4,TRBJ1-1,12
ATSDARTGIPGELF,TRBV24-1,TRBJ2-2,14
ASSFGTGVNEKLF,TRBV12-3/TRBV12-4,TRBJ1-4,13
ATSSTGDEQF,TRBV15,TRBJ2-1,10
ATSDRDSKNEQF,TRBV24-1,TRBJ2-1,12
ASSHLSGGLSYNEQF,TRBV21-1,TRBJ2-1,15
ASSLGGGGGTQY,TRBV7-2,TRBJ2-5,12
ASSLSGGLLVYEQF,TRBV27,TRBJ2-1,14
ASSTQGQGVSNQPQH,TRBV6-6,TRBJ1-5,15
ASSEQGSSYNEQF,TRBV7-9,TRBJ2-1,13
ASSPYRGRGTDTQY,TRBV27,TRBJ2-3,14
ASGSGGAVTEAF,TRBV11-2,TRBJ1-1,12
ARVKVAEAF,TRBV6-5,TRBJ1-1,9
ASSFVGLPYEQY,TRBV5-5,TRBJ2-7,12
ASSLQVNQPQH,TRBV28,TRBJ1-5,11
ASSQRTGVQSGANVLT,TRBV7-2,TRBJ2-6,16
ASSPSKNQPQH,TRBV6-5,TRBJ1-5,11
ASSWNRGGDTQY,TRBV5-5,TRBJ2-3,12
SVTDYSTDTQY,TRBV29-1,TRBJ2-3,11
AISEHGLVGSETQY,TRBV10-3,NA,14
ASSVWQSSYNEQF,TRBV9,TRBJ2-1,13
ATSRDEETQY,TRBV15,TRBJ2-5,10